A selection of T cell receptor beta chains follows, all from one sample in a study of radiation and T cells in renal cell carcinoma. Method: immunoSEQ multiplex PCR; TCRdb's copy keeps in-frame clones and lacks some. The table has more than 60,000 clones, 70% to 90% seen once. This specimen was blood, taken from a patient whose treatment included radiotherapy and nephrectomy. The receptors here all came from a woman aged 55-69 years with renal cell carcinoma. The CDR3 runs from the conserved cysteine through the conserved F or W.

v_call	cdr3_aa
TRBV9	CASSVTGGFTEAFF
TRBV5-1	CASSFSGGAGNEQFF
TRBV19	CASRQVTEAFF
TRBV5-1	CASSLGGNGANEKLFF
TRBV28	CASSNLNEQFF
TRBV4-1	CASSHRQGAGNIQYF
TRBV28	CASNGGNTIYF
TRBV6-5	CASSYTSGSSYNEQFF
TRBV28	CASTTTGDNYGYTF
TRBV7-9	CASSLGARRLATYEQYF
TRBV7-3	CASSFYPQGSGQKLSEAFF
TRBV19	CASSFRQGGQETQYF
TRBV9	CASSDLAGGSLNSYEQYF
TRBV4-1	CASSQEGELRGEVTEAFF
TRBV18	CASSPPNQGGLETQYF
TRBV5-4	CASSAGTEDFGYTF
TRBV7-2	CASSIGQGGNQPQHF
TRBV30	CAWSPDRDSNYGYTF
TRBV28	CASSFGGTPPGNEQFF
TRBV6-5	CASSYGTGVTDTQYF
TRBV11-1	CASSPQGNEKLFF
TRBV7-2	CASSLASDTINEQFF
TRBV5-4	CASSLGPHSGANVLTF
TRBV10-2	CASRVYLHEQYF
TRBV28	CASSPPTGSDEQYF
TRBV28	CASSFSMEPLHF
TRBV5-4	CASSLLSSPNTEAFF
TRBV9	CASARRGGRGETQYF
TRBV9	CASSVTLGSESSYEQYF
TRBV5-4	CASSLEGLAGTGTGELFF
TRBV11-2	CASSLTRDSPENTIYF
TRBV5-1	CASSPFGDSGNTIYF
TRBV28	CASSIRQGAALPYEQYF
TRBV11-2	CASSRTGTEITGELFF
TRBV7-6	CASSYGTGGSYEQYF
TRBV7-2	CASSPSTGPWGGYTF
TRBV28	CASSLYRNYGYTF
TRBV7-6	CASSLGNRVPYNEQFF
TRBV6-1	CATAGARVYTEAFF
TRBV5-1	CASSFSGVNYGYTF
TRBV29-1	CSARPQGPSTEAFF
TRBV28	CASSLSQLAGGFYNEQFF
TRBV6-5	CASSYSYRDYGYTF
TRBV19	CASTAGGLYEQYF
TRBV11-2	CASSLGPISVNEQFF
TRBV27	CASRPDVLRANTEAFF
TRBV6-6	CASQGLTDTQYF
TRBV7-3	CASSLTGNSPLHF
TRBV27	CASSLEGTGFREQYF
TRBV28	CASSLSGTGSYEQYF
TRBV29-1	CSVTGTGNLEQYF
TRBV5-1	CASSGGWDSPLHF
TRBV9	CASSGQGADTQYF